A selection of T cell receptor beta chains follows, all from one sample in a study of blood T cell repertoires in COVID-19. Generated by immunoSEQ multiplex PCR, the TCRdb table keeps only in-frame clones and is missing some. The table includes 200,000 to 300,000 clones, 65% to 85% detected once. Sequencing was done on a sample of peripheral blood. Receptors originate from a human donor in a cohort sampled during active COVID-19. CDR3s include the opening cysteine and the closing phenylalanine or tryptophan. A D gene is named only where the DNA matches it firmly. Clone sizes are given selectively: once, few, many, or a class where the clone is expanded.

d_gene: TRBD1; v_gene: TRBV30; abundance: NA; j_gene: TRBJ1-1; CDR3aa: CAWSVGGTAKEAFF; CDR3nt: TGTGCCTGGAGTGTGGGCGGGACAGCCAAAGAAGCTTTCTTT
d_gene: TRBD1; v_gene: TRBV28; abundance: NA; j_gene: TRBJ1-1; CDR3aa: CASSRKLTGVTEAFF; CDR3nt: TGTGCCAGCAGCAGAAAACTGACAGGGGTCACTGAAGCTTTCTTT
d_gene: NA; v_gene: TRBV6-4; abundance: NA; j_gene: TRBJ1-2; CDR3aa: CASARAAAGNYGYTF; CDR3nt: TGTGCCAGTGCCAGGGCGGCAGCTGGTAACTATGGCTACACCTTC
d_gene: TRBD2; v_gene: TRBV3-1/TRBV3-2; abundance: NA; j_gene: TRBJ2-1; CDR3aa: CASSQARASGRCFF; CDR3nt: TGTGCCAGCAGCCAAGCGCGGGCTAGCGGTAGGTGTTTCTTC
d_gene: NA; v_gene: TRBV9; abundance: NA; j_gene: TRBJ1-2; CDR3aa: CASSVGGGANYGYTF; CDR3nt: TGTGCCAGCAGCGTAGGCGGGGGCGCAAACTATGGCTACACCTTC
d_gene: NA; v_gene: TRBV11-2; abundance: NA; j_gene: TRBJ2-3; CDR3aa: CASSLDRLAPTQYF; CDR3nt: TGTGCCAGCAGCTTAGATCGATTAGCGCCTACGCAGTATTTT
d_gene: TRBD1; v_gene: TRBV29-1; abundance: NA; j_gene: TRBJ1-2; CDR3aa: CSASGQGRNGYTF; CDR3nt: TGCAGCGCCAGCGGACAGGGAAGGAATGGCTACACCTTC
d_gene: NA; v_gene: TRBV4-1; abundance: NA; j_gene: TRBJ2-7; CDR3aa: CASSQDSSGEQYF; CDR3nt: TGCGCCAGCAGCCAAGATAGTTCGGGGGAGCAGTACTTC
d_gene: NA; v_gene: TRBV7-6; abundance: NA; j_gene: TRBJ1-1; CDR3aa: CASSRSGFNTEAFF; CDR3nt: TGTGCCAGCAGCCGCTCAGGCTTCAACACTGAAGCTTTCTTT
d_gene: TRBD1; v_gene: TRBV6-5; abundance: NA; j_gene: TRBJ1-2; CDR3aa: CASSYRTGNYGYTF; CDR3nt: TGTGCCAGCAGTTACCGGACAGGAAACTATGGCTACACCTTC
d_gene: NA; v_gene: TRBV11-2; abundance: NA; j_gene: TRBJ1-6; CDR3aa: CASSVRDQGYFSLHF; CDR3nt: TGTGCCAGCAGCGTCCGGGACCAGGGGTATTTTTCCCTCCACTTT
d_gene: NA; v_gene: TRBV7-2; abundance: NA; j_gene: TRBJ2-5; CDR3aa: CASSLSGGTTGETQYF; CDR3nt: TGTGCCAGCAGCTTAAGTGGGGGGACGACAGGGGAGACCCAGTACTTC
d_gene: TRBD1; v_gene: TRBV2; abundance: NA; j_gene: TRBJ2-3; CDR3aa: CASSEATGGMDTQYF; CDR3nt: TGTGCCAGCAGTGAAGCGACAGGGGGCATGGATACGCAGTATTTT
d_gene: TRBD1; v_gene: TRBV6-1; abundance: NA; j_gene: TRBJ1-6; CDR3aa: CASSADRPSAYNSPLHF; CDR3nt: TGTGCCAGCAGTGCGGACAGGCCGTCGGCGTATAATTCACCCCTCCACTTT
d_gene: NA; v_gene: TRBV5-4; abundance: few; j_gene: TRBJ1-1; CDR3aa: CASSLGGDIAGAPQAFF; CDR3nt: TGTGCCAGCAGCTTGGGGGGTGATATTGCAGGGGCCCCGCAAGCTTTCTTT
d_gene: TRBD2; v_gene: TRBV5-1; abundance: NA; j_gene: TRBJ2-1; CDR3aa: CASSPTIAGTDNEQFF; CDR3nt: TGCGCCAGCAGCCCGACTATAGCGGGAACTGACAATGAGCAGTTCTTC
d_gene: NA; v_gene: TRBV6-5; abundance: NA; j_gene: TRBJ2-3; CDR3aa: CASNVGATDTQYF; CDR3nt: TGTGCCAGCAACGTGGGGGCGACAGATACGCAGTATTTT